This entry describes one T cell receptor beta chain. This clone was seen once. Its specific antigen is unknown. No much larger clonotype is one base removed from it; base qualities were not supplied. V ends up 5 bases short and J 5 bases short, with an unmatched junction base count of 8. The CDR1 and CDR2 encoded by the germline V gene (reference sequence) are SEHNR and FQNEAQ. Spanning cysteine to phenylalanine, the CDR3 consists of 14 amino acids. Just CDR3 DNA is preserved here, 42 bases in frame from base 1. The data stem from a study of long-term antiretroviral therapy in people with HIV (dated by TCRdb to 2021 to 2024). Regarding the research as a whole: Collection of the earliest samples took place about a decade ahead of the 2015 WHO recommendation for immediate ART, at a time when ART was typically delayed until CD4 counts fell. Whether ART initiation and durable HIV suppression were associated with changes in peripheral blood TRB repertoire composition and diversity was tested in a retrospective serial study. A total of 192 cryopreserved PBMC samples came from around 30 adults with confirmed HIV infection and were collected serially over a mean of approximately six years (range 1-12). Eleven of the 30 participants with HIV were female. Test extractions of a monoclonal T-cell line alongside 30 to 35 polyclonal samples showed no cross-contamination during QIAcube processing. What the research found in general, with its limitations: ART initiation was associated with a significant increase in TRB diversity, but diversity stayed significantly below transplant donor controls even after long-term ART. At every time point, the repertoire was dominated by expanded TRB clones first identified before ART initiation, although this dominance fluctuated and, in many PLHIV, declined after ART. Because PBMC availability was limited, only the TCR beta chain was sequenced, with no alpha chain pairing. CDR3 length ranges in HIV repertoires were narrower than in controls, and network structure suggested an antigen-experienced repertoire with only a slight naive shift after ART. The samples span the years 2004 to 2017, and the ART regimens used may be less effective than current regimens. Inferences about post-ART repertoire changes were limited because no data were available on ART adherence, viral resistance or therapy changes. Because pre-ART samples had limited cell numbers, unsorted PBMC were profiled rather than sorted CD4+ and CD8+ T cells.

Sequencing of the TRB variable region was done with the immunoSEQ hsTCRB v3.0 assay at survey level resolution. The target sequencing depth for TRB was roughly 40,000-55,000 T-cell genomes per sample. Pooled TRB libraries were sequenced on an Illumina MiSeq with a v3 150-cycle kit. As for the authors' bioinformatics: Repertoire analysis was performed in R inside a reproducible Nextflow workflow that covered QC, data transformation and analysis. LymphoSeq2, an R package for exploring AIRR-Seq data, was used to implement custom analyses. A handful of samples that produced fewer than 5000 total TRB sequences were removed, so approximately 190 HIV repertoires were analyzed. Among the roughly 190 retained HIV repertoires, approximately 59 were collected before ART initiation and 129 after ART initiation. Repertoires were downsampled to 5000 TRB nucleotide sequences, with summary statistics averaged over 100 downsampling iterations. TRB sequences were retained for analysis only if CDR3 regions of at least seven amino acids were present. A Shannon entropy-derived clonality score and the Gini coefficient were used to measure diversity. In repertoire networks, the top 5000 CDR3 amino acid sequences were linked whenever an edit distance of one separated two sequences. GLIPH2 predicted antigen specificity groups and MHC restriction for TRB CDR3 amino acid sequences. Known CMV, EBV, HIV or tissue antigen associations were flagged by matching CDR3 amino acid sequences against VDJdb and McPAS-TCR. Pre-ART, post-ART and control groups were compared with Wilcoxon signed-rank tests and Holm-Bonferroni correction. TCRdb holds this immuneACCESS table with in-frame rearrangements only. Some clones are missing; in checked studies, unresolved V genes explain under half, and the rest has no known cause. Clonal size and the V and J genes are those of that table, whereas D and trimming came from the DNA. The sample table shows tens of thousands of clones, and 85% are seen once. The ten most abundant clones make up 9.5% to 15% of the sample.

To be included, a participant needed at least one PBMC sample from before ART initiation plus at least two post-ART samples. All participants with HIV were treated in the United States of America. Before DNA extraction, cryopreserved samples containing roughly 0.85-11 million PBMC were thawed and washed. At the time of the earliest PBMC sample, participants with HIV were aged between about 23 and 54 years. PBMC samples were contributed by each participant from 1-4 timepoints before ART initiation and 2-8 timepoints after ART initiation, with a median of 7 samples. For every participant, serial HIV viral load, CD4+ T-cell count, ART history and demographic data were obtained. A Qiagen kit on a QIAcube was used to extract genomic DNA from unsorted PBMC, with samples processed in batches of 12.

Specimen: unsorted PBMCs, collected 1.6 years after starting antiretroviral therapy. This clonotype originated in a man between 35 and 55 years old with HIV. The receptor chain draws on TRBV7-9 and TRBJ2-5, and 7 junction bases match TRBD1. The DNA is as follows: TGTGCCAGCAGCCCCCGGACAGGCGAGGAGACCCAGTACTTC. Its translation reads: CASSPRTGEETQYF.